This T cell receptor beta chain was retrieved from a study of radiation and T cells in renal cell carcinoma. Study-level background: Nephrectomy followed 15 Gy stereotactic body radiation by 4 weeks.

The time point: blood 2 weeks post-SBRT. Treatment indicated: 15 Gy SBRT to primary tumor, nephrectomy 4 weeks later. After SBRT, blood was collected at 2 and 4 weeks, plus baseline. The junction had 8 bases not matched to a gene; V was cut back by 0 bases and J by 6 bases. Germline V CDR1 and CDR2: LGHNA, YNFKEQ. The CDR3 runs 16 residues. Generated by immunoSEQ multiplex PCR, the TCRdb table keeps only in-frame clones and is missing some. Among roughly 120,000 clones listed, 75% to 85% were seen once. This receptor was obtained from a woman aged 60-75 years with renal cell carcinoma. Sequences were derived from blood, sampled from a patient whose treatment included radiotherapy and nephrectomy. The chain carries TRBV4-2 and TRBJ1-5, with TRBD1 identical over 7 bases. In DNA form, the CDR3 reads TGTGCCAGCAGCCAAGATCCACAGGGGACCACTCAGCCCCAGCATTTT. Translating it yields CASSQDPQGTTQPQHF.